This T cell receptor beta chain emerged from a study of control samples from healthy donors and cancer patients. Germline CDR1 reads MNHEY; CDR2 reads SVGAGI. The CDR3 length is 11 residues. The junction had 1 base not matched to a gene; V was cut back by 8 bases and J by 5 bases. Assay used: immunoSEQ multiplex PCR; TCRdb lists only in-frame clones, some missing. Of about 13,000 clones detected, roughly 71% appear once; the ten largest clones hold less than 10%. V and J are TRBV6-5 and TRBJ2-7; TRBD2 matches 9 bases. This clonotype was obtained from a male donor with melanoma. Sequencing used formalin-fixed, paraffin-embedded tissue. CDR3 sequence: CASQRGDEQYF. DNA of the CDR3: TGTGCCAGCCAGCGGGGGGACGAGCAGTACTTC.